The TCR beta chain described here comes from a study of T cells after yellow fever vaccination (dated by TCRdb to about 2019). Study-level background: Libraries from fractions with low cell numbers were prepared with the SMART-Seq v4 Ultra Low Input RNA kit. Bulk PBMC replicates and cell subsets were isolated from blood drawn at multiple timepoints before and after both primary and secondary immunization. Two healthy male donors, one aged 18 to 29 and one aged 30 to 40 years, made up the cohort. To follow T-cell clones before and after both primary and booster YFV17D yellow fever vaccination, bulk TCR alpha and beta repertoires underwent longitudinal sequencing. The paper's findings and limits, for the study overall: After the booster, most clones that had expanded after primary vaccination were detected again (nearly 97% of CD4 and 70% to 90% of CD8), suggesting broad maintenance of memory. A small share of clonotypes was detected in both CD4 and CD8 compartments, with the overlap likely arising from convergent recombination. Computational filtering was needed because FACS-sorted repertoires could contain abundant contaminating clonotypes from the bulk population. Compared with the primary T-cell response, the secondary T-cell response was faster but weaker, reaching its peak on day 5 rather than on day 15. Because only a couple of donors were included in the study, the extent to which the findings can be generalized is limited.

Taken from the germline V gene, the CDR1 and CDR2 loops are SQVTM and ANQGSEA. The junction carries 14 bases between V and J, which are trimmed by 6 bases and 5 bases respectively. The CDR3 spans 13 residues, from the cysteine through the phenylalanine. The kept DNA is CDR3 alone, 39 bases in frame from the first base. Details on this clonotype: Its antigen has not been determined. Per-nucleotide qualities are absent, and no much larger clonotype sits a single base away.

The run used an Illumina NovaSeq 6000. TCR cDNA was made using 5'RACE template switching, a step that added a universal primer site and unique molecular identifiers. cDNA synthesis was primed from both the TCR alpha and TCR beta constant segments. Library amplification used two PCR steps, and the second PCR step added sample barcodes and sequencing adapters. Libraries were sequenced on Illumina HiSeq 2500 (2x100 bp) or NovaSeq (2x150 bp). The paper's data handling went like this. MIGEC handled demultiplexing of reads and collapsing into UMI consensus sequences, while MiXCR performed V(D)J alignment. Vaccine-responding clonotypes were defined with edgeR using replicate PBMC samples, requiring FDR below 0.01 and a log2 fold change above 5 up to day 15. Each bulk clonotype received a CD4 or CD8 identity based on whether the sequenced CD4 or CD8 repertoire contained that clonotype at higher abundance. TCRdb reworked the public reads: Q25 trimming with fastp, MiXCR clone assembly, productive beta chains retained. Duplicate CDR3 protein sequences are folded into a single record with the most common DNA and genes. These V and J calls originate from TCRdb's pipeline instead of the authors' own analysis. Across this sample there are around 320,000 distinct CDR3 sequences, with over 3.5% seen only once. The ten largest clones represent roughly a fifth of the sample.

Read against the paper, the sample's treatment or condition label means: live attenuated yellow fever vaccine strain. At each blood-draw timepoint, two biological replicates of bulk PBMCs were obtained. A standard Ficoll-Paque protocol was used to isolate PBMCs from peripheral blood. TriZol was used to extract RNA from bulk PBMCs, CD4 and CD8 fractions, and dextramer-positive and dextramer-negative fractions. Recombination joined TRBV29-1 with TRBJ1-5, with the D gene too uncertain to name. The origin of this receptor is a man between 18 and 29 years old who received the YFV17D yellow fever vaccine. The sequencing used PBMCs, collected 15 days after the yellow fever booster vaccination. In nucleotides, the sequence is TGCAGCGTATCAGACACATTGGATCAGCCCCAGCATTTT. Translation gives CSVSDTLDQPQHF.